This T cell receptor beta chain was documented in a study of T-cell memory formation after mild COVID-19. Study-level information: The study found TCR clusters largely donor specific. Whole-study findings and limits: Among clones contracting day 15 to 85, CD4/CD8 was balanced, whereas later expanders leaned CD4+. Largely, contracting CD4+ clones fell within CM and EM, and contracting CD8+ clones within EMRA.

The CDR3 runs to 15 residues. V shed 6 bases and J 1 base; nucleotides not matched to a gene: 6. Germline-derived CDR1 and CDR2 are SQVTM and ANQGSEA. TCRdb called the 5' RACE reads again in MiXCR, with one record for every CDR3 protein. Of just under 550,000 distinct CDR3 sequences in the sample, around 21% were seen once. On this clonotype: Its antigen is not identified.

The receptor's source is an adult woman who had mild COVID-19 (a few samples of this study predate the infection). Cell type and time point are not known. The chain has TRBV29-1 and TRBJ2-3; TRBD2 matches 11 bases. Sequences were obtained from PBMCs or a T cell subset sorted from them (not recorded which). The CDR3 loop reads CSVDSGGDGTDTQYF. CDR3 nucleotides: TGCAGCGTAGATAGCGGGGGGGATGGCACAGATACGCAGTATTTT.